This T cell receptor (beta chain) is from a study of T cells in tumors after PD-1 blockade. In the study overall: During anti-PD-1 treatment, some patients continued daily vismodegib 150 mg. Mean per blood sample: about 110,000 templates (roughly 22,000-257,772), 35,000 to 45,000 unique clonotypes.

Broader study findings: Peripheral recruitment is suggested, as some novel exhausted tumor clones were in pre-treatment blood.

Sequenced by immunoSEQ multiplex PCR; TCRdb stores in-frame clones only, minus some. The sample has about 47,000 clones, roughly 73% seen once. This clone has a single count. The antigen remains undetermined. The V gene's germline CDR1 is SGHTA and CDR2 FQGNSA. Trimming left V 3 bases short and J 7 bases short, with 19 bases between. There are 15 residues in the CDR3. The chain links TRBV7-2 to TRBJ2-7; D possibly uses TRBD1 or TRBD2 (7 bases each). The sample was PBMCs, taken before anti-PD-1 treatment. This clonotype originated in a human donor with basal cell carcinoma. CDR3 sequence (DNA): TGTGCCAGCAGCTTCAGCGGCCAGGGGGGGGATGAGCAGTACTTC. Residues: CASSFSGQGGDEQYF.